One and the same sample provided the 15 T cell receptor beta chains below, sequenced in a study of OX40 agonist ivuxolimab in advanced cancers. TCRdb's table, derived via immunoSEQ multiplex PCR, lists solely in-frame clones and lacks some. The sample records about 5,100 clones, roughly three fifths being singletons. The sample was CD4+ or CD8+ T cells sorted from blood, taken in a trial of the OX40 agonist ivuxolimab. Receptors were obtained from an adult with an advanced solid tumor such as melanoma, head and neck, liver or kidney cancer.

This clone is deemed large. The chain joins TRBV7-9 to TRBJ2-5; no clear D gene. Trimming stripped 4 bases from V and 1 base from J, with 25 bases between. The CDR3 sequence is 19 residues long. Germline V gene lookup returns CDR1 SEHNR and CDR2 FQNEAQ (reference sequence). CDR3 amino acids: CASSSSVVSPGGLQETQYF. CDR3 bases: TGTGCCAGCAGCTCGTCTGTCGTTTCCCCAGGCGGCCTCCAAGAGACCCAGTACTTC.

CDR3 nucleotide sequence: TGCGCCAGCAGCTGGACTAGCGGGAGGACCAGCTACGAGCAGTACTTC. Its protein is CASSWTSGRTSYEQYF. The chain carries TRBV5-1 and TRBJ2-7; 14 bases are shared with TRBD2. The CDR3 extends over 16 amino acids. V lost 3 bases and J lost 3; bases outside the gene matches: 5. Germline V gene sequence: CDR1 SGHRS, CDR2 YFSETQ.

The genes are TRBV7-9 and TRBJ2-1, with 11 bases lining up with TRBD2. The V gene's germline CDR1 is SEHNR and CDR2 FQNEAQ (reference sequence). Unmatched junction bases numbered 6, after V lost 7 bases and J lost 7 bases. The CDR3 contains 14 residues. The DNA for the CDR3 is TGTGCCAGCAACCCCGGGACTAGCGGAAATGAGCAGTTCTTC. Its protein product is CASNPGTSGNEQFF.

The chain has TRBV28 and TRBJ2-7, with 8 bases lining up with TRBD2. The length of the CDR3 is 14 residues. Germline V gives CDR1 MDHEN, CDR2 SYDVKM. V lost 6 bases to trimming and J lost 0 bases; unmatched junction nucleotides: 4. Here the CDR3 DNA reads TGTGCCAGCAGAAAGCGGGAGAGCTCCTACGAGCAGTACTTC. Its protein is CASRKRESSYEQYF.

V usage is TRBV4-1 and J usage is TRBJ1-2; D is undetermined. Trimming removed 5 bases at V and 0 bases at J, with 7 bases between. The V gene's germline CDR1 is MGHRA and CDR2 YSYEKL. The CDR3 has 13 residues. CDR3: CASSAQTNYGYTF. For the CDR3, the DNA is TGCGCCAGCAGCGCGCAGACTAACTATGGCTACACCTTC.

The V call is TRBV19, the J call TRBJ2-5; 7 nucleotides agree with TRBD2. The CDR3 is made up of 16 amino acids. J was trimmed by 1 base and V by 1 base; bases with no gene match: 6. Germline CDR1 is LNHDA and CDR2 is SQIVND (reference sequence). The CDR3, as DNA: TGTGCCAGTAGTATAGTCTCGTCGGGGGGCCAAGAGACCCAGTACTTC. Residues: CASSIVSSGGQETQYF.

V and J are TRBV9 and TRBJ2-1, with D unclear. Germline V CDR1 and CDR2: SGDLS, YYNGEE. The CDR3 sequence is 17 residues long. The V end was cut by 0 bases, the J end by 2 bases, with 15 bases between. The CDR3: CASSVARTPNAYNEQFF. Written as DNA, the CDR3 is TGTGCCAGCAGCGTAGCTCGGACCCCCAACGCCTACAATGAGCAGTTCTTC.

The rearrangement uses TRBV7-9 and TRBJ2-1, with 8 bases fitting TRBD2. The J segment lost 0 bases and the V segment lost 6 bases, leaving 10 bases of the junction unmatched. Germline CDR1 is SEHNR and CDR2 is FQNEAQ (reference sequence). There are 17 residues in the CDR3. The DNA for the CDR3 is TGTGCCAGCAGGGACCAAATTGGGACTAGCTCCTACAATGAGCAGTTCTTC. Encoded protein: CASRDQIGTSSYNEQFF.

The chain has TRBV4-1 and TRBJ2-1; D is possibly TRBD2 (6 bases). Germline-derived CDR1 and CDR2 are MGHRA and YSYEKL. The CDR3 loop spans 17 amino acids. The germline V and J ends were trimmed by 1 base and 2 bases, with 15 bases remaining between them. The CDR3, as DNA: TGCGCCAGCAGCCAAGTCACATCGGGGGTGACCTACAATGAGCAGTTCTTC. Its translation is CASSQVTSGVTYNEQFF.

CDR3 sequence: CASSYTGGQETQYF. The CDR3 coding sequence is TGTGCCAGCAGTTACACGGGAGGGCAAGAGACCCAGTACTTC. V usage is TRBV6-5 and J usage is TRBJ2-5, with 8 bases matching TRBD2. After removal of 2 bases from V and 2 bases from J, the junction contained 1 base not matched to a gene. The CDR3 runs to 14 residues. The germline gives CDR1 MNHEY, CDR2 SVGAGI.

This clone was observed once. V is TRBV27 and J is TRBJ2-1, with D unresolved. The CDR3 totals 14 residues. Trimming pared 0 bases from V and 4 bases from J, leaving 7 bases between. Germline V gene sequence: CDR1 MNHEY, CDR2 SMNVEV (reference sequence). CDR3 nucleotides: TGTGCCAGCAGTTTATCGGACGGATACAATGAGCAGTTCTTC. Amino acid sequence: CASSLSDGYNEQFF.

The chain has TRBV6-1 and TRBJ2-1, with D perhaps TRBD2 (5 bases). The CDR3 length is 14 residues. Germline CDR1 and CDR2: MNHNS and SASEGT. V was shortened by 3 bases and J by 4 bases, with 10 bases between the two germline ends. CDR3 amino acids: CASSELATYNEQFF. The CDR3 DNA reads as TGTGCCAGCAGTGAGTTAGCGACATACAATGAGCAGTTCTTC.

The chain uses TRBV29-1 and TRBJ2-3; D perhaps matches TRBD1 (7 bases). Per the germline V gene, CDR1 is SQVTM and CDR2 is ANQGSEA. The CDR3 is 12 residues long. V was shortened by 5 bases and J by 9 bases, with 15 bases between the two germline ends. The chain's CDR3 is CSVRLAGQTQYF. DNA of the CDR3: TGCAGCGTTCGGTTGGCGGGACAGACGCAGTATTTT.

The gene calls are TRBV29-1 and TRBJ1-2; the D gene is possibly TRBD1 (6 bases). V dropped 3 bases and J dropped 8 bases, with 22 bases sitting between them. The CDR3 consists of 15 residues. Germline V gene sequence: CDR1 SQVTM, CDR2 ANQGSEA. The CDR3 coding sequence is TGCAGCGTTGATAATGGATCGCCGGGACACCGGGGCTACACCTTC. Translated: CSVDNGSPGHRGYTF.

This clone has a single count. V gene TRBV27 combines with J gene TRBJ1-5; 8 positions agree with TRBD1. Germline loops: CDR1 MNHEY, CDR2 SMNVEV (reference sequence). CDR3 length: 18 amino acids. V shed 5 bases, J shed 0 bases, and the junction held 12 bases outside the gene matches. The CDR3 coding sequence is TGTGCCAGCAGTCTAACCTACAGACAGGGGCATAGCAATCAGCCCCAGCATTTT. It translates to CASSLTYRQGHSNQPQHF.